The 25 T cell receptor beta chains reported below all come from one sample, sequenced in a study of T-cell reconstitution after alpha-beta-depleted transplantation in children. The library targeted TCRbeta and was prepared with unique molecular identifiers. TCRdb called the PCR reads again in MiXCR, with one record for every CDR3 protein. The profile shows around 250,000 distinct CDR3 sequences, more than 9% of them singletons. The sample here was PBMCs from the stem cell graft donor, taken from the stem cell graft. The receptors shown here come from a human donor who donated a stem cell graft to a child with SCID.

The gene calls are TRBV5-5 and TRBJ2-3; D gene uncertain. The CDR3 length is 18 residues. Looked up from germline, CDR1 is SGHKS and CDR2 is YYEKEE (reference sequence). V was cut by 2 bases and J by 2 bases, with 21 bases left in between. The CDR3 sequence is CASSLVGQVPFSTDTQYF. The CDR3 nucleotides are TGTGCCAGCAGCTTAGTAGGGCAGGTCCCGTTCTCCACAGATACGCAGTATTTT.

This clonotype appeared many times. V and J are TRBV7-8 and TRBJ2-7; D gene uncertain. Germline V gene lookup returns CDR1 SGHVS and CDR2 FQNEAQ. The V end lost 1 base, the J end lost 0 bases, and 4 bases lay between the germline ends. The CDR3 is 13 residues long. The chain's CDR3 is CASSLDYSYEQYF. The CDR3, as DNA: TGTGCCAGCAGCTTAGACTACTCCTACGAGCAGTACTTC.

The table lists this clonotype with many counts. The gene calls are TRBV12-3 or TRBV12-4 and TRBJ2-3, with 7 nucleotides matching TRBD2. V trimming: 6 bases; J trimming: 2 bases; junction bases outside the gene matches: 5. The CDR3 contains 14 residues. This CDR3 reads CASSFGGVTDTQYF. In DNA, the CDR3 is TGTGCCAGCAGCTTTGGGGGGGTCACAGATACGCAGTATTTT.

This clonotype was counted only a few times. CDR3 protein: CASSPWDSWTYEQYF. In nucleotides, the CDR3 is TGTGCCAGCAGCCCCTGGGACAGCTGGACCTACGAGCAGTACTTC. The chain couples TRBV5-6 to TRBJ2-7, with 7 bases that match TRBD1. Looked up from germline, CDR1 is SGHDT and CDR2 is YYEEEE. The CDR3 length is 15 residues. V was pared by 4 bases and J by 2 bases, with 9 bases of the junction left unmatched.

This clonotype has at least ten counts. This rearrangement joins TRBV7-9 to TRBJ2-7; 7 nucleotides match TRBD1. The CDR3 contains 11 residues. Germline V CDR1 and CDR2: SEHNR, FQNEAQ (reference sequence). Unmatched junction bases numbered 7, after V lost 5 bases and J lost 12 bases. CDR3 amino acids: CASSTGQSRYF. The CDR3 DNA sequence: TGTGCCAGCAGCACGGGACAGAGTAGGTACTTC.

At least ten counts were recorded for this clonotype. The rearrangement links TRBV5-1 to TRBJ1-2; TRBD1 agrees at 7 bases. This CDR3 is 13 amino acids long. The germline V gene encodes CDR1 SGHRS and CDR2 YFSETQ. V gave up 4 bases and J gave up 2 bases; unmatched junction bases: 2. The CDR3 spells CASSLGQNYGYTF. The CDR3 DNA sequence: TGCGCCAGCAGCCTGGGACAGAACTATGGCTACACCTTC.

The chain carries TRBV14 and TRBJ2-7; 8 bases agree with TRBD1. Germline V gene sequence: CDR1 SGHDN, CDR2 FVKESK. This CDR3 spans 17 amino acids. The trim removed 0 bases at V and 4 bases at J, leaving 11 bases unmatched. CDR3 DNA sequence: TGTGCCAGCAGCCAAGATTGGAGGGATCGGGACAGGTACGAGCAGTACTTC. Translation: CASSQDWRDRDRYEQYF.

At least ten counts were recorded for this clonotype. The V call is TRBV12-3 or TRBV12-4, the J call TRBJ2-1; 8 nucleotides agree with TRBD2. The CDR3 length is 13 residues. The junction had 1 base not matched to a gene; V was cut back by 2 bases and J by 7 bases. The CDR3 region is CASSLTGGNEQFF. The DNA for the CDR3 is TGTGCCAGCAGTTTAACGGGGGGGAATGAGCAGTTCTTC.

This clonotype appeared many times. The rearrangement joins TRBV29-1 to TRBJ2-7, with D maybe TRBD2 (5 bases). The V gene lost 4 bases and the J gene lost 6 bases, with 13 bases spanning the gap. Germline V gene sequence: CDR1 SQVTM, CDR2 ANQGSEA. CDR3 length equals 12 residues. The DNA for the CDR3 is TGCAGCGTTGTATCGGGATTCGGCGAGCAGTACTTC. Translated, it gives CSVVSGFGEQYF.

The table lists this clonotype with a few counts. The chain combines TRBV7-8 with TRBJ2-7, with 9 bases aligning to TRBD1. The CDR3 loop spans 14 amino acids. With 5 bases clipped from V and 3 bases from J, the junction kept 5 bases outside the gene matches. Germline CDR1 reads SGHVS; CDR2 reads FQNEAQ. The CDR3 DNA sequence: TGTGCCAGCAGCGTCCGGGACAGGGTCTACGAGCAGTACTTC. It specifies CASSVRDRVYEQYF.

This clonotype was counted between two and nine times. CDR3 sequence reads: CASSSRLAGGDQETQYF. The CDR3 DNA reads as TGTGCCAGCAGCTCCAGACTAGCGGGGGGGGACCAAGAGACCCAGTACTTC. The chain combines TRBV7-9 with TRBJ2-5; 14 positions agree with TRBD2. V was pared by 4 bases and J by 0 bases, with 4 bases of the junction left unmatched. The germline CDR1 and CDR2 sequences are SEHNR and FQNEAQ (reference sequence). The CDR3 is made up of 17 amino acids.

There are many counts of this clonotype. The chain links TRBV6-1 to TRBJ2-4; possibly TRBD2 for D (5 bases). This CDR3 has 14 amino acids. V lost 6 bases to trimming and J lost 2 bases, with 11 bases between them. Germline V gene data show CDR1 as MNHNS and CDR2 as SASEGT. The CDR3 DNA reads as TGTGCCAGCAGCCGGGGTGTTACCAAAAACATTCAGTACTTC. Its translation: CASSRGVTKNIQYF.

This clonotype was found many times. The rearrangement links TRBV15 to TRBJ2-5, with D possibly matching TRBD2 (6 bases). Deletions cut 3 bases from V and 5 bases from J, with 16 bases between. The V gene's germline CDR1 is LNHNV and CDR2 YYDKDF (reference sequence). CDR3 length equals 15 residues. The CDR3 sequence: CATSREQNSGETQYF. The CDR3 bases are TGTGCCACCAGCAGGGAGCAGAACAGCGGGGAGACCCAGTACTTC.

This clonotype turned up a few times. J is TRBJ2-7 and V is TRBV12-3 or TRBV12-4; no definite D call. V was pared by 5 bases and J by 0 bases, with 8 bases between. This CDR3 is 13 amino acids long. CDR3 DNA: TGTGCCAGCAGTGTGCGGTTCTCCTACGAGCAGTACTTC. Protein: CASSVRFSYEQYF.

This clonotype was counted between two and nine times. V usage is TRBV12-3 or TRBV12-4 and J usage is TRBJ2-7; D is undetermined. V lost 5 bases and J 6 bases, leaving 20 bases between the germline ends. The CDR3 is made up of 15 amino acids. The CDR3 loop reads CASSILPDRSGEQYF. CDR3 sequence (DNA): TGTGCCAGCAGTATACTCCCGGACCGTTCGGGCGAGCAGTACTTC.

This clonotype came up many times. The chain carries TRBV7-3 and TRBJ1-2, with a possible D match to TRBD1 (6 bases). The CDR3 is 12 amino acids. V was shortened by 2 bases and J by 8 bases, with 9 bases between the two germline ends. Germline V gives CDR1 SGHTA, CDR2 FQGTGA. The CDR3 protein is CASSLPGDGYTF. CDR3 bases: TGTGCCAGCAGCTTACCAGGGGACGGCTACACCTTC.

The sample holds a few counts of this clonotype. Here the CDR3 DNA reads TGTGCCAGCAACGAACGGGGGAGCAATCAGCCCCAGCATTTT. It is translated as CASNERGSNQPQHF. This sequence joins TRBV9 and TRBJ1-5; D may be TRBD1 (5 bases). Germline lookup yields CDR1 SGDLS and CDR2 YYNGEE. The CDR3 extends over 14 amino acids. Trimming pared 6 bases from V and 1 base from J, leaving 11 bases between.

This clonotype was seen at least ten times. The rearrangement joins TRBV20-1 to TRBJ1-5, with 7 bases lining up with TRBD1. V lost 4 bases and J lost 4; bases outside the gene matches: 7. Germline loops: CDR1 DFQATT, CDR2 SNEGSKA (reference sequence). The CDR3 has 14 amino acids. The CDR3 sequence is CSANDRVGNQPQHF. The DNA for the CDR3 is TGCAGTGCTAACGACAGGGTGGGTAATCAGCCCCAGCATTTT.

V usage is TRBV20-1 and J usage is TRBJ1-6; D is ambiguous. V was shortened by 4 bases and J by 10 bases, with 11 bases between the two germline ends. The CDR3 is made up of 12 amino acids. Germline assignment: CDR1 DFQATT and CDR2 SNEGSKA (reference sequence). The CDR3 protein is CSAMDLGSPLHF. As DNA, the CDR3 is TGCAGTGCTATGGACCTCGGATCACCCCTCCACTTT.

This clonotype has only a few counts. This sequence joins TRBV12-3 or TRBV12-4 and TRBJ2-4; D perhaps matches TRBD1 (7 bases). V dropped 6 bases and J dropped 10 bases, with 16 bases sitting between them. The CDR3 loop spans 13 amino acids. The CDR3 sequence: CASSAGGQFIQYF. The CDR3 nucleotides are TGTGCCAGCAGCGCCGGGGGACAGTTTATTCAGTACTTC.

The rearrangement joins TRBV6-1 to TRBJ2-1, with D perhaps being TRBD1 or TRBD2 (5 bases each). The germline V and J ends were trimmed by 2 bases and 2 bases, with 10 bases remaining between them. The CDR3 contains 15 residues. Germline CDR1 and CDR2: MNHNS and SASEGT. The CDR3 spells CASSERGDAYNEQFF. The CDR3 coding sequence is TGTGCCAGCAGTGAAAGGGGAGACGCCTACAATGAGCAGTTCTTC.

In its sample, this clonotype was seen a few times. CDR3 sequence: CASSQDGVSNGYTF. In DNA, the CDR3 is TGCGCCAGCAGCCAAGACGGGGTGTCAAATGGCTACACCTTC. This chain joins TRBV4-1 and TRBJ1-2; no definite D call. Germline CDR1 and CDR2: MGHRA and YSYEKL. CDR3 length equals 14 residues. V was shortened by 0 bases and J by 6 bases, with 11 bases between the two germline ends.

The genes are TRBV9 and TRBJ1-3, with no clear D. Trimming pared 3 bases from V and 4 bases from J, leaving 14 bases between. The CDR3 extends over 15 amino acids. Germline V gene data show CDR1 as SGDLS and CDR2 as YYNGEE. CDR3 sequence: CASSAQDAAGNTIYF. Written as DNA, the CDR3 is TGTGCCAGCAGCGCCCAGGACGCTGCGGGAAACACCATATATTTT. The variable domain in full, completed from reference TRBV9 and TRBJ1-3, reads DSGVTQTPKHLITATGQRVTLRCSPRSGDLSVYWYQQSLDQGLQFLIQYYNGEERAKGNILERFSAQQFPDLHSELNLSSLELGDSALYFCASSAQDAAGNTIYFGEGSWLTVV.

V usage is TRBV7-9 and J usage is TRBJ1-4; no clear D. Trimming took 10 bases from V and 6 from J, leaving 12 bases between them. The CDR3 has 12 residues. Germline CDR1 and CDR2: SEHNR and FQNEAQ (reference sequence). CDR3 DNA sequence: TGTGCCACCAGGACTGGAGATGAAAAACTGTTTTTT. Translated: CATRTGDEKLFF.

The chain links TRBV10-3 to TRBJ2-7; no clear D. V lost 2 bases, J lost 0 bases, and 8 bases lay in between. The CDR3 contains 14 residues. Per germline, CDR1 ENHRY and CDR2 SYGVKD. CDR3 in amino acids: CAISEPADSYEQYF. The DNA for the CDR3 is TGTGCCATCAGTGAGCCGGCAGACTCCTACGAGCAGTACTTC.